This entry lists 18 T cell receptor beta chains sequenced from one sample in a study of shared clonotypes between healthy human individuals (dated by TCRdb to 2018 to 2020). The library was generated by the immunoSEQ multiplex PCR assay. What TCRdb holds here is the immuneACCESS table cut down to in-frame rearrangements. Part of the clones is not present; checked against another copy, under half of the missing clones reflect an unresolved V gene, and the others are unexplained. The sample data list about 1.5 million clones, and about 96% of these were observed just once. The ten most abundant clones make up over 1% of the sample. The sample was naive CD4+ T cells sorted from blood. Reading the label with the study, this specimen's cell subset or site is: CD45RA+ positively selected. The receptors here all came from a man aged 25 to 40 in good health.

The chain combines TRBV7-2 with TRBJ2-7, with 11 bases that match TRBD2. Germline values: CDR1 SGHTA, CDR2 FQGNSA. Germline trimming cut 1 base from V and 3 bases from J; bases unmatched to any gene: 5. The CDR3 is 16 residues long. CDR3 protein: CASSLDRLAGGYEQYF. CDR3 DNA sequence: TGTGCCAGCAGCTTAGATCGCCTAGCGGGAGGCTACGAGCAGTACTTC.

The rearrangement joins TRBV7-9 to TRBJ2-6; D may be TRBD1 (5 bases). Trimming shortened V by 5 bases and J by 0 bases, and 11 bases separated the two germline ends. CDR3 size: 16 residues. The germline V gene has CDR1 SEHNR and CDR2 FQNEAQ (reference sequence). CDR3 nucleotides: TGTGCCAGCAGCCTCCTCAGGGACTCTGGGGCCAACGTCCTGACTTTC. Translated, it gives CASSLLRDSGANVLTF.

V is TRBV28 and J is TRBJ2-1; tentative D call: TRBD2 (5 bases). V lost 5 bases, J lost 0 bases, and 20 bases lay in between. CDR1 and CDR2 (germline): MDHEN, SYDVKM. This CDR3 spans 18 amino acids. The CDR3 here is CASSPYKPGIGSYNEQFF. CDR3 in DNA: TGTGCCAGCAGTCCCTATAAACCCGGGATAGGCTCCTACAATGAGCAGTTCTTC. Using reference TRBV28 and TRBJ2-1 for the parts outside the CDR3, the full variable domain is DVKVTQSSRYLVKRTGEKVFLECVQDMDHENMFWYRQDPGLGLRLIYFSYDVKMKEKGDIPEGYSVSREKKERFSLILESASTNQTSMYLCASSPYKPGIGSYNEQFFGPGTRLTVL.

This clone has more than one count but fewer than ten. The chain employs TRBV7-9 and TRBJ1-2, with D uncertain. This CDR3 contains 14 residues. V lost 6 bases and J 2 bases, leaving 13 bases between the germline ends. The germline V gene has CDR1 SEHNR and CDR2 FQNEAQ (reference sequence). The CDR3 loop reads CASSRKIGNYGYTF. DNA of the CDR3: TGTGCCAGCAGTCGTAAGATAGGGAACTATGGCTACACCTTC.

The rearrangement links TRBV11-2 to TRBJ1-1; no firm D call. In germline, CDR1 is SGHAT, CDR2 FQNNGV. The V end lost 1 base, the J end lost 7 bases, and 10 bases lay between the germline ends. This CDR3 comprises 13 residues. CDR3 in amino acids: CASSLVVGDEAFF. In nucleotides, the CDR3 is TGTGCCAGCAGCTTAGTAGTGGGCGATGAAGCTTTCTTT.

This clone was seen only once. This chain links TRBV10-1 with TRBJ2-1; TRBD2 aligns across 14 bases. There are 20 residues in the CDR3. Germline V gene sequence: CDR1 WNHNN, CDR2 SYGVQD (reference sequence). V shed 6 bases, J shed 9 bases, and the junction held 22 bases outside the gene matches. CDR3 sequence (DNA): TGCGCCAGCAGGGAATCTGGACTAGCGGGAGGCTCCAACCGGTATGGTGAGCAGTTCTTC. The encoded protein is CASRESGLAGGSNRYGEQFF.

This chain links TRBV14 with TRBJ2-2; D assignment may be TRBD1 or TRBD2 (5 bases each). The CDR3 runs 17 residues. CDR1 and CDR2 (germline): SGHDN, FVKESK. The V and J ends lost 2 bases and 5 bases respectively, with 18 bases between them. CDR3 nucleotides: TGTGCCAGCAGCCAACGCCAATGGGACCTCTTGACCGGGGAGCTGTTTTTT. Translation: CASSQRQWDLLTGELFF.

J is TRBJ2-1 and V is TRBV6-1; TRBD2 aligns across 8 bases. The V segment lost 4 bases and the J segment 7 bases; nucleotides outside the gene matches: 9. Germline V gene data show CDR1 as MNHNS and CDR2 as SASEGT. The CDR3 totals 15 residues. The CDR3 loop reads CASSGLPGGPNEQFF. In nucleotides, the CDR3 is TGTGCCAGCAGTGGTCTGCCGGGAGGGCCTAATGAGCAGTTCTTC.

The rearrangement joins TRBV7-2 to TRBJ2-7, with 10 positions matching TRBD2. Per the germline V gene, CDR1 is SGHTA and CDR2 is FQGNSA. The J segment lost 1 base and the V segment lost 7 bases, leaving 13 bases of the junction unmatched. The CDR3 has 17 residues. The CDR3 is CASTFTYSGRQSYEQYF. CDR3 bases: TGTGCCAGCACCTTCACCTATAGCGGGAGGCAATCCTACGAGCAGTACTTC.

This chain joins TRBV5-1 and TRBJ2-7; possible D gene TRBD1, 6 bases. In germline, CDR1 is SGHRS, CDR2 YFSETQ. The CDR3 extends over 14 amino acids. The germline V and J ends were trimmed by 0 bases and 6 bases, with 13 bases remaining between them. CDR3 bases: TGCGCCAGCAGCTTGGCCGGGGACATCGTCGAGCAGTACTTC. Its protein product is CASSLAGDIVEQYF.

The chain is built from TRBV18 and TRBJ2-5; 11 bases line up with TRBD1. Trimming removed 2 bases from V and 2 bases from J; junction bases left unmatched: 7. The V gene's germline CDR1 is KGHSH and CDR2 LQKENI. This CDR3 has 17 residues. DNA for the CDR3: TGTGCCAGCTCACCAACCAGGACAGGGGGCACACAAGAGACCCAGTACTTC. This translates into CASSPTRTGGTQETQYF.

This sequence joins TRBV7-6 and TRBJ1-1; D is unclear. The V end was cut by 4 bases, the J end by 4 bases, with 19 bases between. Germline V gene lookup returns CDR1 SGHVS and CDR2 FNYEAQ. The CDR3 contains 16 residues. The CDR3 reads CASSSGPLTWGTEAFF. CDR3 DNA sequence: TGTGCCAGCAGCTCGGGCCCTCTGACGTGGGGCACTGAAGCTTTCTTT.

This clone was seen more than once but under ten times. This chain uses TRBV2 with TRBJ1-5; tentatively, D is TRBD1 (6 bases). The germline V gene has CDR1 SNHLY and CDR2 FYNNEI. The CDR3 has 13 amino acids. The V end lost 10 bases, the J end lost 1 base, and 11 bases lay between the germline ends. CDR3 amino acids: CATTGSSNQPQHF. For the CDR3, the DNA is TGTGCCACAACAGGGTCCAGCAATCAGCCCCAGCATTTT.

This clone was detected once. Other DNA sequences in this sample translate to the same CDR3. V gene TRBV18 combines with J gene TRBJ2-7; 7 bases are shared with TRBD1. V shed 2 bases and J 1 base; nucleotides not matched to a gene: 5. The germline gives CDR1 KGHSH, CDR2 LQKENI. This CDR3 contains 15 residues. CDR3 DNA: TGTGCCAGCTCACCAGGGGGCAGGGGGTCCTACGAGCAGTACTTC. It translates to CASSPGGRGSYEQYF.

This clone showed up just once. The same CDR3 arises from other DNA sequences in this sample as well. This chain uses TRBV30 with TRBJ1-1; no clear D. V lost 0 bases and J lost 4, with 3 bases in between. CDR3 length: 11 amino acids. Germline-derived CDR1 and CDR2 are GTSNPN and SVGIG (reference sequence). CDR3 sequence (DNA): TGTGCCTGGAGTGTATCCACTGAAGCTTTCTTT. The encoded protein is CAWSVSTEAFF.

The chain is built from TRBV18 and TRBJ1-1, with 7 nucleotides matching TRBD1. CDR3 size: 12 residues. The germline V gene encodes CDR1 KGHSH and CDR2 LQKENI. With V trimmed by 3 bases and J by 11 bases, 6 bases remained unmatched. CDR3 region: CASSPAGGKAFF. The DNA of the CDR3 is TGTGCCAGCTCACCGGCAGGGGGTAAGGCTTTCTTT.

This chain's CDR3 is CASSAPGGTGANVLTF. CDR3 coding DNA: TGTGCCAGCAGTGCCCCCGGGGGCACTGGGGCCAACGTCCTGACTTTC. The chain recombines TRBV28 with TRBJ2-6, with D possibly called TRBD1 or TRBD2 (6 bases each). Germline V lookup: CDR1 MDHEN, CDR2 SYDVKM. The CDR3 runs to 16 residues. Trimming took off 5 bases at V and 2 bases at J, with 13 bases between the two ends.

This chain uses TRBV2 with TRBJ2-1; D is unclear. This CDR3 contains 15 residues. Germline CDR1 and CDR2: SNHLY and FYNNEI. V gave up 1 base and J gave up 3 bases, with 10 bases separating them. In DNA form, the CDR3 reads TGTGCCAGCAGTGAAGTAGGGTTTAACTACAATGAGCAGTTCTTC. Its translation: CASSEVGFNYNEQFF. The whole variable domain, remainder taken from reference TRBV2 and TRBJ2-1, is EPEVTQTPSHQVTQMGQEVILRCVPISNHLYFYWYRQILGQKVEFLVSFYNNEISEKSEIFDDQFSVERPDGSNFTLKIRSTKLEDSAMYFCASSEVGFNYNEQFFGPGTRLTVL.